A selection of T cell receptor beta chains follows, all from one sample in a study of cytotoxic CD8 clonotypes in ibrutinib-treated CLL. Profiled with immunoSEQ multiplex PCR; TCRdb holds only in-frame clones, not every one. The sample holds some 40,000 clones, about two thirds seen once. The material was PBMCs, obtained at disease progression, from a patient treated with ibrutinib. Receptors were obtained from a human donor with chronic lymphocytic leukemia. Each CDR3 is given with its conserved first and last residue. A D gene is named only where the DNA matches it firmly. A row's size may be missing; if present it is once, few, many or a size class.

>TRBJ1-4|NA|NA|TRBV19
TGTGCCAGTACCTCCAGAACGATTGAAAAACTGTTTTTT
CASTSRTIEKLFF
>TRBJ2-1|few|NA|TRBV20-1
TGCAGTGGTGCGAGGGTACATGAGCAGTTCTTC
CSGARVHEQFF
>TRBJ1-1|NA|TRBD1|TRBV28
TGTGCCAGCAGTTTGGCCGGACAAAGGGGGCTGAACACTGAAGCTTTCTTT
CASSLAGQRGLNTEAFF
>TRBJ1-5|NA|NA|TRBV19
TGTGCCACCCGAGAAGCCAAAGGGGACGGTCAGCCCCAGCATTTT
CATREAKGDGQPQHF
>TRBJ2-2|medium-sized|NA|TRBV27
TGTGCCAGCGGAGTTAGGACCACCGGGGAGCTGTTTTTT
CASGVRTTGELFF
>TRBJ2-7|NA|NA|TRBV4-1
TGCGCCAGCAGCCAAGGACAGGGAGGCACCTACGAGCAGTACTTC
CASSQGQGGTYEQYF
>TRBJ1-2|NA|NA|TRBV4-3
TGCGCCAGCAGCCAAGATCGGTGGCCTTCAGGAGGCGGCTACACCTTC
CASSQDRWPSGGGYTF
>TRBJ2-3|few|NA|TRBV7-6
TGTGCCAGCAGCCCGCAGGGAGGCACAGATACGCAGTATTTT
CASSPQGGTDTQYF
>TRBJ2-1|once|TRBD1|TRBV7-2
TGTGCCAGCAGCTTAGTTCTGGACAGGGCGTTCTTC
CASSLVLDRAFF
>TRBJ1-2|NA|TRBD1|TRBV11-3
TGTGCCAGCAGCTCGGGACAGGGGGGAGGCTACACCTTC
CASSSGQGGGYTF
>TRBJ2-2|medium-sized|NA|TRBV6-6
TGTGCCAGCAGCCCGGACGGTTTCGGGGAGCTGTTTTTT
CASSPDGFGELFF
>TRBJ2-5|NA|NA|TRBV6-5
TGTGCCAGTGGGCGAGGAGAGACCCAGTACTTC
CASGRGETQYF
>TRBJ1-1|NA|TRBD1|TRBV30
TGTGCCTGGAGTGTATTCGGGACAGGAGGGAACACTGAAGCTTTCTTT
CAWSVFGTGGNTEAFF